This T cell receptor beta chain stems from a study of regulatory T cells in long-lasting Graves disease. V lost 6 bases, J lost 5 bases, and 17 bases lay in between. This CDR3 contains 14 residues. Sample time point: newly diagnosed GD, antithyroid drugs for less than 3 months. Researchers made the TCR library from RNA that was extracted from PBMCs. It was American Thyroid Association guidelines that determined Graves' disease diagnosis. This clonotype has ten or more counts. HTBI primers from iRepertoire and Arm-PCR of CDR3 regions yielded the TCR beta libraries. TCRdb re-called the multiplex PCR reads through MiXCR, storing one row per CDR3 protein. The sample has approximately 440,000 distinct CDR3 sequences, about 17% seen once; the top ten hold more than 10%. Another study also made use of these data, one on T cells in Graves' hyperthyroidism and ophthalmopathy. This second study says: No ophthalmopathy progression within 18 months constituted stable Graves' hyperthyroidism. The HTBI primer set served for first-round RT-PCR of the TCR CDR3.

This chain uses TRBV12-3 or TRBV12-4 with TRBJ2-7, with unresolved D. The sequence came from a man aged 40-49 years with Graves disease. Sequenced here: peripheral blood mononuclear cells (PBMCs), sampled at new diagnosis, from a patient treated with antithyroid drugs. CDR3 sequence reads: CASSSRAQHHEQYF. CDR3 in DNA: TGTGCCAGCAGCTCTAGGGCCCAACACCACGAGCAGTACTTC.